This T cell receptor beta chain was captured by sequencing in a study of T cells in Graves' hyperthyroidism and ophthalmopathy. Study-wide context: Peripheral blood samples were taken at initial diagnosis, prior to any treatment. Study outcomes and limitations: Ophthalmopathy prediction by the model preceded onset by a median approximately 6.9 months.

Uncontrolled infection, other autoimmune disease, pregnancy or lactation disqualified patients from enrolment. The CDR3 regions of TCR beta were amplified from RNA transcripts. TCR CDR3 underwent first-round RT-PCR with the HTBI primer set. TCRdb reanalysed the multiplex PCR reads using MiXCR and keeps one entry per CDR3 protein. The sample has roughly 350,000 distinct CDR3 sequences; approximately 15% are singletons. This clonotype was seen a few times. Antigen: not known. The sample consisted of blood. This clonotype was sampled from a woman aged 25 to 45 with Graves' ophthalmopathy.

The CDR3 nucleotides read TGTGCCAGCAGTTATTCTCTCGAGGGCTCTGGAAACACCATATATTTT. It yields the protein CASSYSLEGSGNTIYF. This chain connects TRBV6-5 to TRBJ1-3; no clear D. The V end was cut by 3 bases, the J end by 0 bases, with 12 bases between. Looked up from germline, CDR1 is MNHEY and CDR2 is SVGAGI. The CDR3 totals 16 residues.